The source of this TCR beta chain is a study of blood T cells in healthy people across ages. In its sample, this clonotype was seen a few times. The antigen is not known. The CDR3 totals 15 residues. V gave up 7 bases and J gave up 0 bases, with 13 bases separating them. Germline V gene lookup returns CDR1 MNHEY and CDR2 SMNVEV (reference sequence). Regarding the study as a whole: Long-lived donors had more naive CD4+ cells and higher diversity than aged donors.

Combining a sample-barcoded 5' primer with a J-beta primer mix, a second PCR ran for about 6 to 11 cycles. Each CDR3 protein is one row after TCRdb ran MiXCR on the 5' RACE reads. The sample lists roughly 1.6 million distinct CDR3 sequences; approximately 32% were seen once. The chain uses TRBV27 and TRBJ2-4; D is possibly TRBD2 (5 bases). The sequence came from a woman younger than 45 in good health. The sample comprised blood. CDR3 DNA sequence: TGTGCCAGCACGGAGTCGGGAATAGCCAAAAACATTCAGTACTTC. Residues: CASTESGIAKNIQYF.